The sequence of this TCR beta chain was determined in a study of blood T cell repertoires in COVID-19. The germline gives CDR1 SGHAT, CDR2 FQNNGV. The V end was cut by 4 bases, the J end by 6 bases, with 22 bases between. The CDR3 spans 16 residues. Sequenced by immunoSEQ multiplex PCR; TCRdb stores in-frame clones only, minus some. This sample yields roughly 360,000 clones, of which around 87% are seen a single time; 1% to 1.5% belongs to the top ten. In Cohort 3, a recovered donor had either two negative PCRs, clearance, or symptom resolution. The V call is TRBV11-2, the J call TRBJ2-7; weak D call: TRBD2 (6 bases). The material sequenced was PBMCs or T cells enriched from blood (not recorded which). The TCR sequence derives from a man aged 25 to 40 who had recovered from COVID-19. In nucleotides, the CDR3 is TGTGCCAGCAGCTCCCCTTGGGGGGTGGGGACCGCCGAGCAGTACTTC. Translation: CASSSPWGVGTAEQYF.